This T cell receptor beta chain was profiled in a study of OX40 agonist ivuxolimab in advanced cancers. Assay: immunoSEQ multiplex PCR; the TCRdb copy retains only in-frame clones and omits some. Of around 50,000 clones listed, about 89% are singletons. V dropped 0 bases and J dropped 0 bases, with 11 bases sitting between them. The germline V gene has CDR1 SGHDT and CDR2 YYEEEE. The CDR3 covers 16 residues. The sample holds one count of this clone. The chain is built from TRBV5-6 and TRBJ2-3; the D gene is possibly TRBD2 (6 bases). Sequencing used CD4+ or CD8+ T cells sorted from blood, obtained in a trial of the OX40 agonist ivuxolimab. The receptor comes from an adult with an advanced solid tumor such as melanoma, head and neck, liver or kidney cancer. Here the CDR3 reads CASSLEGGESTDTQYF. As DNA, the CDR3 is TGTGCCAGCAGCTTGGAGGGCGGGGAAAGCACAGATACGCAGTATTTT.